The 30 T cell receptor beta chains reported below all come from one sample, sequenced in a study of blood T cells in healthy people across ages. The authors ran a second PCR of roughly 6 to 12 cycles using a sample-barcoded 5' primer and a J-beta primer mix. One entry per CDR3 protein results from TCRdb running MiXCR on the 5' RACE reads. The data hold about 930,000 distinct CDR3 sequences, with 25% to 30% observed a single time. The same data also went into a second study, on T cells of mothers and their children.

The sequenced sample was blood. All receptors derive from a woman between 40 and 55 years old in good health.

The chain is built from TRBV28 and TRBJ2-5; 9 positions agree with TRBD1. Germline V gene data show CDR1 as MDHEN and CDR2 as SYDVKM. The ends lost 11 bases at V and 5 bases at J; junction bases unmatched: 24. The CDR3 loop spans 18 amino acids. CDR3 residues: CASRRGQGGLRLVETQYF. In DNA, the CDR3 is TGTGCCTCCAGGAGGGGACAGGGCGGTCTGCGTTTAGTGGAGACCCAGTACTTC.

Remarks on this clonotype: This may come from a read error, since a much larger clone is one base off. This chain uses TRBV29-1 with TRBJ2-1; 12 nucleotides align to TRBD2. Germline V gene data show CDR1 as SQVTM and CDR2 as ANQGSEA. V lost 8 bases to trimming and J lost 13 bases; unmatched junction nucleotides: 15. This CDR3 contains 14 residues. CDR3 residues: CSLRLAGEWETQFF. In DNA, the CDR3 is TGCAGCCTTAGACTAGCGGGGGAATGGGAGACCCAGTTCTTC.

A single count supports this clonotype. V gene TRBV5-1 combines with J gene TRBJ2-3; a possible D gene is TRBD1 (7 bases). Per the germline V gene, CDR1 is SGHRS and CDR2 is YFSETQ. The CDR3 is made up of 16 amino acids. V gave up 4 bases and J gave up 5 bases, with 20 bases separating them. The CDR3, as DNA: TGCGCCAGCAGCCCCGGGGGACAGCCAGGGAAAGATACGCAGTATTTT. Protein: CASSPGGQPGKDTQYF. Together with reference TRBV5-1 and TRBJ2-3, the CDR3 gives the full variable domain: KAGVTQTPRYLIKTRGQQVTLSCSPISGHRSVSWYQQTPGQGLQFLFEYFSETQRNKGNFPGRFSGRQFSNSRSEMNVSTLELGDSALYLCASSPGGQPGKDTQYFGPGTRLTVL.

This chain joins TRBV24-1 and TRBJ2-2, with 10 bases identical to TRBD1. This CDR3 comprises 17 residues. Trimming took 4 bases from V and 1 from J; bases not matched to a gene: 5. Germline V gene data show CDR1 as KGHDR and CDR2 as SFDVKD. This CDR3 is CATSERDRGENTGELFF. For the CDR3, the DNA is TGTGCCACCAGTGAACGGGACAGGGGCGAGAACACCGGGGAGCTGTTTTTT.

This clonotype was seen ten or more times. V gene TRBV3-1 combines with J gene TRBJ2-7; the D is unclear. The CDR3 totals 12 residues. V dropped 4 bases and J dropped 4 bases, with 8 bases sitting between them. Germline V lookup: CDR1 LGHDT, CDR2 YNNKEL (reference sequence). CDR3 residues: CASSPNRYEQYF. The CDR3 coding sequence is TGTGCCAGCAGCCCTAACCGATACGAGCAGTACTTC.

The V gene is TRBV20-1, the J gene TRBJ2-1, with 10 bases matching TRBD2. Trimming took 6 bases from V and 4 from J; bases not matched to a gene: 6. The CDR3 length is 14 residues. The germline V gene encodes CDR1 DFQATT and CDR2 SNEGSKA (reference sequence). The CDR3 DNA reads TGCAGTGCGGAACTAGCGGGGAATTACAATGAGCAGTTCTTC. Protein product: CSAELAGNYNEQFF.

This clonotype showed up just a few times. The chain recombines TRBV20-1 with TRBJ1-1; no clear D gene. Trimming stripped 5 bases from V and 3 bases from J, with 7 bases between. CDR3 length equals 11 residues. Germline CDR1 DFQATT, CDR2 SNEGSKA (reference sequence). The CDR3 DNA follows: TGCAGTGCTCCCAGACACACTGAAGCTTTCTTT. Its protein is CSAPRHTEAFF.

CDR3 region: CASSSMTGKVNEQFF. For the CDR3, the DNA is TGTGCCAGCAGTTCCATGACAGGGAAGGTCAATGAGCAGTTCTTC. The chain is built from TRBV7-9 and TRBJ2-1; 7 nucleotides agree with TRBD1. CDR1 and CDR2 from the germline V gene are SEHNR and FQNEAQ (reference sequence). The CDR3 is 15 residues long. J lost 6 bases, V lost 6 bases, and 11 bases had no gene match. The whole variable domain, remainder taken from reference TRBV7-9 and TRBJ2-1, is DTGVSQNPRHKITKRGQNVTFRCDPISEHNRLYWYRQTLGQGPEFLTYFQNEAQLEKSRLLSDRFSAERPKGSFSTLEIQRTEQGDSAMYLCASSSMTGKVNEQFFGPGTRLTVL.

This clonotype occurred a few times. The CDR3 DNA reads as TGTGCCAGCAGCTTACCCCTCGGACTAGCGGGGGAGAGCACAGATACGCAGTATTTT. Translation: CASSLPLGLAGESTDTQYF. This rearrangement joins TRBV11-2 to TRBJ2-3; TRBD2 matches at 13 bases. The J segment lost 0 bases and the V segment lost 2 bases, leaving 8 bases of the junction unmatched. The length of the CDR3 is 19 residues. CDR1 is SGHAT, CDR2 FQNNGV, per germline.

In this sample, this clonotype turned up a few times. The CDR3 here is CATSDPGQGWVTQYF. CDR3 nucleotide sequence: TGTGCCACCAGTGACCCCGGACAGGGATGGGTGACCCAGTACTTC. The J gene is TRBJ2-5, the V gene TRBV24-1, with 8 bases aligning to TRBD1. Germline V gives CDR1 KGHDR, CDR2 SFDVKD. The CDR3 has 15 residues. The junction had 10 bases not matched to a gene; V was cut back by 4 bases and J by 7 bases.

The sample holds a few counts of this clonotype. V usage is TRBV7-2 and J usage is TRBJ1-2; 10 bases fit TRBD1. J was trimmed by 8 bases and V by 5 bases; bases with no gene match: 8. The CDR3 totals 14 residues. Germline loops: CDR1 SGHTA, CDR2 FQGNSA. As DNA, the CDR3 is TGTGCCAGCAGCCTTTCGGACAGGGGGGGCGGCTACACCTTC. Its translation is CASSLSDRGGGYTF.

This clonotype was seen repeatedly, ten times or more. The genes are TRBV29-1 and TRBJ2-5; TRBD1 matches at 8 bases. The CDR3 consists of 15 residues. Germline V gene lookup returns CDR1 SQVTM and CDR2 ANQGSEA. J gave up 5 bases and V 3 bases, and 11 bases lay outside the gene matches. Written as DNA, the CDR3 is TGCAGCGTTGATCCGACAGGGGTAGGGATGGAGACCCAGTACTTC. Protein product: CSVDPTGVGMETQYF.

In this sample, this clonotype turned up many times. V usage is TRBV7-3 and J usage is TRBJ1-6, with TRBD1 matching 9 bases. This CDR3 has 15 amino acids. After removal of 5 bases from V and 7 bases from J, the junction contained 6 bases not matched to a gene. In germline, CDR1 is SGHTA, CDR2 FQGTGA. The CDR3 DNA reads as TGTGCCAGCAGCCAACTCGGACAGGGGAATTCACCCCTCCACTTT. Residues: CASSQLGQGNSPLHF.

The DNA of the CDR3 is TGTGCCAGCAGCGGGCCGGGAGCCTACAATGAGCAGTTCTTC. Its translation: CASSGPGAYNEQFF. The rearrangement uses TRBV5-6 and TRBJ2-1, with D perhaps matching TRBD2 (6 bases). The CDR3 loop spans 14 amino acids. Trimming stripped 4 bases from V and 2 bases from J, with 10 bases between. The germline V gene encodes CDR1 SGHDT and CDR2 YYEEEE.

The chain recombines TRBV20-1 with TRBJ1-1, with TRBD1 as a possible D gene (5 bases). The CDR3 is 12 residues long. Germline V gene data show CDR1 as DFQATT and CDR2 as SNEGSKA (reference sequence). The ends were cut back, 0 bases at V and 11 bases at J, with 13 bases in the middle. The CDR3 DNA reads TGCAGTGCTAGAGATGGGGTCAGGGATGCTTTCTTT. Translation gives CSARDGVRDAFF.

This clonotype was recorded a few times. This chain links TRBV6-2 or TRBV6-3 with TRBJ2-1, with a weak D call TRBD2 (7 bases). The length of the CDR3 is 15 residues. V lost 5 bases, J lost 5 bases, and 16 bases lay in between. Germline V gene sequence: CDR1 MNHEY, CDR2 SVGEGT. DNA for the CDR3: TGTGCCAGCAGTCCCCGCGGGGGCCAGAACAATGAGCAGTTCTTC. It encodes CASSPRGGQNNEQFF.

Concerning this clonotype itself: A much larger clone differs by one base, so this may be a read error. V usage is TRBV4-3 and J usage is TRBJ2-5, with 9 bases matching TRBD1. CDR1 LGHNA and CDR2 YSLEER come from the germline V gene. Losses at the gene ends were 4 bases for V and 2 bases for J; bases not matched to a gene: 5. There are 15 residues in the CDR3. For the CDR3, the DNA is TGCGCCAGCAGCCCGAGACAGGGGGAACAAGAGACCCAGTACTTC. Translation gives CASSPRQGEQETQYF.

The V call is TRBV28, the J call TRBJ2-1, with D possibly being TRBD1 (5 bases). With 2 bases removed from V and 12 bases from J, the gap between germline ends came to 20 bases. The length of the CDR3 is 15 residues. Germline assignment: CDR1 MDHEN and CDR2 SYDVKM. Written as DNA, the CDR3 is TGTGCCAGCAGTTTACAGGGTCTCACCTACGATGTGCAGTTCTTC. This encodes CASSLQGLTYDVQFF.

This clonotype was recorded at least ten times. The chain combines TRBV9 with TRBJ2-1; tentative D call: TRBD2 (5 bases). CDR1 and CDR2 from the germline V gene are SGDLS and YYNGEE. The CDR3 runs 14 residues. Trimming took 4 bases from V and 6 from J, leaving 14 bases between them. CDR3 bases: TGTGCCAGCAGCCCTGGAGGATTTGTCAATGAGCAGTTCTTC. Its protein is CASSPGGFVNEQFF.

This clonotype was detected many times. This chain uses TRBV12-3 or TRBV12-4 with TRBJ2-7, with D hard to call. The CDR3 runs 15 residues. V was cut by 1 base and J by 5 bases, with 15 bases left in between. CDR3 sequence reads: CASSLGSGSHHEQYF. As DNA, the CDR3 is TGTGCCAGCAGTTTAGGGTCTGGTAGCCACCACGAGCAGTACTTC.

The chain uses TRBV6-2 or TRBV6-3 and TRBJ1-1, with D hard to call. Trimming removed 1 base from V and 3 bases from J, with 12 bases in between. The CDR3 loop spans 15 amino acids. The germline CDR1 and CDR2 sequences are MNHEY and SVGEGT. The CDR3 here is CASSYLDSVYTEAFF. The CDR3 DNA follows: TGTGCCAGCAGTTACTTGGACTCCGTTTACACTGAAGCTTTCTTT.

This chain joins TRBV5-1 and TRBJ2-1, with 8 positions matching TRBD2. V lost 4 bases to trimming and J lost 3 bases; unmatched junction nucleotides: 12. CDR3 size: 17 residues. The germline V gene encodes CDR1 SGHRS and CDR2 YFSETQ. CDR3 protein: CASSGADLRGVYNEQFF. In nucleotides, the CDR3 is TGCGCCAGCAGCGGTGCAGACTTGCGGGGGGTCTACAATGAGCAGTTCTTC.

A remark on this clonotype: Being one base from a much bigger clone, this may be a read error. The chain joins TRBV4-1 to TRBJ2-7; tentatively, D is TRBD2 (6 bases). The CDR3 extends over 16 amino acids. Germline CDR1 and CDR2: MGHRA and YSYEKL. Written as DNA, the CDR3 is TGCGTCAGCAGCCAAGCGGGTACGGGAAGCTCCTACGAGCAGTACTTC. This encodes CVSSQAGTGSSYEQYF.

This chain connects TRBV28 to TRBJ2-5; 7 bases line up with TRBD1. The J call may not be correct, given that the DNA end is closer to TRBJ2-7. The CDR3 sequence is 15 residues long. The germline V gene has CDR1 MDHEN and CDR2 SYDVKM. CDR3 sequence reads: CASSLTGTAKHEQYF. In nucleotides, the CDR3 is TGTGCCAGCAGTTTAACCGGGACAGCCAAGCACGAGCAGTACTTC.

The V gene is TRBV7-9, the J gene TRBJ2-7; D might be TRBD2 (5 bases). Between the trimmed V and J ends, which lost 5 bases and 0 bases, there was a span of 11 bases. The germline CDR1 and CDR2 sequences are SEHNR and FQNEAQ (reference sequence). The CDR3 runs 14 residues. This CDR3 is CASSTAEFSYEQYF. CDR3 bases: TGTGCCAGCAGCACAGCGGAATTCTCCTACGAGCAGTACTTC.

This sequence joins TRBV15 and TRBJ1-5; TRBD1 agrees at 7 bases. This CDR3 comprises 17 residues. V shed 0 bases, J shed 3 bases, and the junction held 8 bases outside the gene matches. The germline V gene has CDR1 LNHNV and CDR2 YYDKDF (reference sequence). CDR3 in amino acids: CATSRDLRGRDNQPQHF. The CDR3 nucleotides read TGTGCCACCAGCAGAGATTTGAGGGGGCGCGACAATCAGCCCCAGCATTTT. The full variable domain, in which reference TRBV15 and TRBJ1-5 provide the parts outside the CDR3, is DAMVIQNPRYQVTQFGKPVTLSCSQTLNHNVMYWYQQKSSQAPKLLFHYYDKDFNNEADTPDNFQSRRPNTSFCFLDIRSPGLGDTAMYLCATSRDLRGRDNQPQHFGDGTRLSIL.

V and J are TRBV7-2 and TRBJ2-1; D call uncertain. Germline V CDR1 and CDR2: SGHTA, FQGNSA. The V and J ends lost 5 bases and 10 bases respectively, with 12 bases between them. This CDR3 spans 12 amino acids. Here the CDR3 DNA reads TGTGCCAGCAGCAAAAGGGTATCGGAGCAGTTCTTC. Translation gives CASSKRVSEQFF.

This clonotype was seen a handful of times. The chain combines TRBV3-1 with TRBJ1-2; the D gene is possibly TRBD1 (6 bases). This CDR3 spans 14 amino acids. Deletions cut 11 bases from V and 1 base from J, with 17 bases between. The germline V gene encodes CDR1 LGHDT and CDR2 YNNKEL (reference sequence). As DNA, the CDR3 is TGTGCCGGCAACCCCGGGACACTTAACTATGGCTACACCTTC. It codes for CAGNPGTLNYGYTF.

The chain carries TRBV2 and TRBJ2-5; possible D gene TRBD2, 5 bases. The J call may be mistaken, given a closer DNA end match to TRBJ2-4. This CDR3 has 12 residues. Germline V gene sequence: CDR1 SNHLY, CDR2 FYNNEI. The CDR3 coding sequence is TGTGCCAGCGGACTCCGGAAGAACATTCAGTACTTC. The encoded protein is CASGLRKNIQYF.

The chain employs TRBV12-3 or TRBV12-4 and TRBJ1-5, with 7 bases that match TRBD1. V lost 5 bases to trimming and J lost 5 bases; unmatched junction nucleotides: 9. This CDR3 has 15 amino acids. CDR3 region: CASSPQTGRDQPQHF. The DNA for the CDR3 is TGTGCCAGCAGTCCCCAGACAGGGAGGGATCAGCCCCAGCATTTT.